This T cell receptor (beta chain) was sequenced for a study of cytomegalovirus exposure and HLA in healthy donors. At the level of the study: Earlier sequencing of 200 million or so T cells yielded 100 million to 120 million unique TCR beta sequences.

Overall study findings and caveats: Within an earlier analysis, most TCR beta V segments proved productive either about 87% or about 30% of the time. Rarity characterized most TCR sequences, yet some public TCRs appeared in many donors. Later, an analysis found that common viral pathogens appeared to be linked with several of the most significant clusters.

Worth noting for this clone: What it recognizes is unknown.

Vbeta (60) and Jbeta (13) primers were used in the PCR. Profiled with immunoSEQ multiplex PCR; TCRdb holds only in-frame clones, not every one. The table includes about 160,000 clones, almost 85% detected once. Sequencing input: PBMCs. This sequence originates from a man aged 25 to 45 in good health and CMV-seronegative.

The CDR3 DNA reads TGCGCCAGCAGCCCGGACAGGGGCTCTTTGGGCAATGAGCAGTTCTTC. The encoded protein is CASSPDRGSLGNEQFF. V and J are TRBV4-3 and TRBJ2-1; TRBD1 matches at 9 bases. Germline CDR1 reads LGHNA; CDR2 reads YSLEER. V was clipped by 4 bases and J by 6 bases; unmatched bases: 10. CDR3 length: 16 residues.